These 28 T cell receptor beta chains came from one sample sequenced in a study of PD-L1 blockade in urothelial cancer. Generated by immunoSEQ multiplex PCR, the TCRdb table keeps only in-frame clones and is missing some. Among about 81,000 clones listed, 90% were seen once. This material consisted of PBMCs, taken around atezolizumab (anti-PD-L1) treatment. The receptors originated from a man aged 60 to 69 with urothelial cancer.

The chain has TRBV5-6 and TRBJ1-2, with D perhaps matching TRBD1 (6 bases). This CDR3 has 14 residues. CDR1 is SGHDT and CDR2 is YYEEEE in the germline V gene. Trimming cost V 4 bases and J 6 bases, with 16 bases left between them. The CDR3, as DNA: TGTGCCAGCAGCCCTCGGGGGGCGGGGAATGGCTACACCTTC. This encodes CASSPRGAGNGYTF.

This clone was found once. The gene calls are TRBV4-2 and TRBJ2-7; 7 bases align to TRBD1. Germline V CDR1 and CDR2: LGHNA, YNFKEQ. Trimming took 1 base from V and 4 from J; bases not matched to a gene: 7. The CDR3 consists of 15 residues. The CDR3 region is CASSQGRDRIYEQYF. CDR3 DNA sequence: TGTGCCAGCAGCCAAGGCCGGGACAGAATATACGAGCAGTACTTC.

V gene TRBV5-1 combines with J gene TRBJ1-5, with 11 bases that match TRBD1. The CDR3 covers 16 residues. Trimming removed 0 bases from V and 2 bases from J; junction bases left unmatched: 1. CDR1 SGHRS and CDR2 YFSETQ come from the germline V gene. CDR3 loop: CASSLGTGGGNQPQHF. The CDR3 DNA is TGCGCCAGCAGCTTGGGGACAGGGGGCGGCAATCAGCCCCAGCATTTT.

V is TRBV7-2 and J is TRBJ2-5, with 13 positions matching TRBD2. This CDR3 spans 16 amino acids. V dropped 2 bases and J dropped 2; count of bases not matched to a gene: 2. Germline V lookup: CDR1 SGHTA, CDR2 FQGNSA. Written as DNA, the CDR3 is TGTGCCAGCAGCTTAATGACTAGCGGGGGGCAAGAGACCCAGTACTTC. This gives the protein CASSLMTSGGQETQYF.

The genes are TRBV28 and TRBJ2-5; perhaps TRBD1 as D (5 bases). The germline CDR1 and CDR2 sequences are MDHEN and SYDVKM. V lost 6 bases and J 1 base, leaving 15 bases between the germline ends. The CDR3 runs to 15 residues. The CDR3 protein is CASSLGRATQETQYF. CDR3 bases: TGTGCCAGCAGCTTAGGCAGGGCTACCCAAGAGACCCAGTACTTC.

The J gene is TRBJ1-2, the V gene TRBV5-1; TRBD1 agrees at 8 bases. V lost 4 bases to trimming and J lost 4 bases; unmatched junction nucleotides: 12. Germline V gives CDR1 SGHRS, CDR2 YFSETQ. The CDR3 sequence is 16 residues long. This CDR3 reads CASSPGGTRDFYGYTF. CDR3 DNA: TGCGCCAGCAGCCCAGGGGGCACCCGGGACTTCTATGGCTACACCTTC.

As for this clone: The same CDR3 arises from other DNA sequences in this sample as well. CDR3: CASRDRTDTQYF. In nucleotides, the CDR3 is TGCGCCAGCAGGGACAGGACAGATACGCAGTATTTT. The chain recombines TRBV10-2 with TRBJ2-3; 7 positions agree with TRBD1. Germline values: CDR1 WSHSY, CDR2 SAAADI. CDR3 length equals 12 residues. Trimming removed 6 bases from V and 3 bases from J; junction bases left unmatched: 0.

V usage is TRBV28 and J usage is TRBJ1-5, with 9 bases that match TRBD1. Germline assignment: CDR1 MDHEN and CDR2 SYDVKM. This CDR3 has 15 residues. With V trimmed by 6 bases and J by 6 bases, 9 bases remained unmatched. This CDR3 is CASSFEDRGIQPQHF. The CDR3 DNA sequence: TGTGCCAGCAGCTTCGAGGACAGGGGTATTCAGCCCCAGCATTTT. Full variable domain (rest looked up from reference TRBV28 and TRBJ1-5): DVKVTQSSRYLVKRTGEKVFLECVQDMDHENMFWYRQDPGLGLRLIYFSYDVKMKEKGDIPEGYSVSREKKERFSLILESASTNQTSMYLCASSFEDRGIQPQHFGDGTRLSIL.

The V and J genes are TRBV2 and TRBJ1-1; TRBD1 matches at 9 bases. This CDR3 has 14 residues. Germline CDR1 is SNHLY and CDR2 is FYNNEI. With V trimmed by 6 bases and J by 3 bases, 5 bases remained unmatched. CDR3 bases: TGTGCCAGCAGAGGGGGACAGGGTGACACTGAAGCTTTCTTT. It specifies CASRGGQGDTEAFF. Drawing the rest from reference TRBV2 and TRBJ1-1, the complete variable domain is EPEVTQTPSHQVTQMGQEVILRCVPISNHLYFYWYRQILGQKVEFLVSFYNNEISEKSEIFDDQFSVERPDGSNFTLKIRSTKLEDSAMYFCASRGGQGDTEAFFGQGTRLTVV.

This sequence joins TRBV30 and TRBJ2-7; 9 positions agree with TRBD2. The CDR3 extends over 16 amino acids. Trimming took 0 bases from V and 2 from J; bases not matched to a gene: 8. The germline CDR1 and CDR2 sequences are GTSNPN and SVGIG (reference sequence). Here the CDR3 DNA reads TGTGCCTGGAGTGTAAAGCGGGGGGAGTGGGCCTACGAGCAGTACTTC. Its translation: CAWSVKRGEWAYEQYF.

The J gene is TRBJ2-2, the V gene TRBV27; a weak D match, TRBD1 (5 bases). Germline CDR1 and CDR2: MNHEY and SMNVEV (reference sequence). The CDR3 runs 16 residues. Trimming took off 3 bases at V and 2 bases at J, with 13 bases between the two ends. The CDR3 DNA reads TGTGCCAGCAGTTTTAGTGGCAGGGTCAACACCGGGGAGCTGTTTTTT. Protein: CASSFSGRVNTGELFF.

The V call is TRBV27, the J call TRBJ2-5; 9 positions agree with TRBD1. Germline V CDR1 and CDR2: MNHEY, SMNVEV (reference sequence). The CDR3 has 13 amino acids. The trim removed 6 bases at V and 4 bases at J, leaving 3 bases unmatched. The CDR3 sequence is CASRDRGTETQYF. The DNA of the CDR3 is TGTGCCAGCAGGGACAGGGGAACAGAGACCCAGTACTTC.

The chain uses TRBV30 and TRBJ1-3; D is perhaps TRBD1 (5 bases). Looked up from germline, CDR1 is GTSNPN and CDR2 is SVGIG (reference sequence). Trimming removed 5 bases from V and 6 bases from J, with 11 bases in between. The CDR3 length is 12 residues. The CDR3, as DNA: TGTGCCTGGGGGGCCGCGCCAAACACCATATATTTT. Translation gives CAWGAAPNTIYF.

This clone came up once. The chain couples TRBV6-4 to TRBJ2-2; the D gene is possibly TRBD2 (7 bases). The length of the CDR3 is 14 residues. V lost 7 bases, J lost 2 bases, and 11 bases lay in between. Germline CDR1 MRHNA, CDR2 SNTAGT. CDR3 loop: CASKQGLNTGELFF. CDR3 DNA: TGTGCCAGCAAACAGGGACTAAACACCGGGGAGCTGTTTTTT.

This chain links TRBV28 with TRBJ1-5, with 10 nucleotides matching TRBD1. Trimming removed 5 bases from V and 0 bases from J; junction bases left unmatched: 10. This CDR3 has 18 amino acids. CDR1 and CDR2 from the germline V gene are MDHEN and SYDVKM. The CDR3 protein is CASSPLSDRGDSNQPQHF. CDR3 sequence (DNA): TGTGCCAGCAGTCCCCTATCGGACAGGGGGGATAGCAATCAGCCCCAGCATTTT.

This chain joins TRBV18 and TRBJ2-2; D perhaps matches TRBD1 (5 bases). Germline V gene lookup returns CDR1 KGHSH and CDR2 LQKENI. CDR3 length: 16 amino acids. V dropped 5 bases and J dropped 2 bases, with 15 bases sitting between them. CDR3 in amino acids: CASSARATANTGELFF. The DNA for the CDR3 is TGTGCCAGCTCAGCCCGCGCGACAGCAAACACCGGGGAGCTGTTTTTT.

This rearrangement joins TRBV5-1 to TRBJ1-6; maybe TRBD1 (5 bases). V dropped 0 bases and J dropped 10 bases, with 11 bases sitting between them. CDR3 length equals 14 residues. CDR1 and CDR2 (germline): SGHRS, YFSETQ. CDR3 amino acids: CASSLDGGRSPLHF. CDR3 nucleotide sequence: TGCGCCAGCAGCTTGGACGGGGGGAGGTCACCCCTCCACTTT.

CDR3 protein: CASSLTTGLGNTIYF. The CDR3 DNA reads as TGCGCCAGCAGCCTTACTACCGGCCTTGGAAACACCATATATTTT. This chain uses TRBV4-1 with TRBJ1-3; D gene uncertain. The CDR3 consists of 15 residues. V was trimmed by 4 bases and J by 3 bases, leaving 13 bases between them. CDR1 and CDR2 from the germline V gene are MGHRA and YSYEKL.

The chain joins TRBV7-3 to TRBJ2-1; 7 bases agree with TRBD2. The V gene end was trimmed by 8 bases and the J gene end by 0 bases; junction bases not matched to a gene: 7. From germline, CDR1 is SGHTA and CDR2 FQGTGA. The CDR3 loop spans 15 amino acids. Here the CDR3 DNA reads TGTGCCAGCGGTGGCGGCGGGAGCTCCTACAATGAGCAGTTCTTC. It codes for CASGGGGSSYNEQFF.

This clone has just one count. This chain connects TRBV4-2 to TRBJ2-5; TRBD1 matches 8 bases. The CDR3 extends over 15 amino acids. After removal of 0 bases from V and 5 bases from J, the junction contained 5 bases not matched to a gene. From germline, CDR1 is LGHNA and CDR2 YNFKEQ. The CDR3 DNA reads TGTGCCAGCAGCCAAGATTGGACAGGGTATGAGACCCAGTACTTC. It is translated as CASSQDWTGYETQYF.

The rearrangement joins TRBV11-2 to TRBJ2-1; TRBD1 is a possible D gene (5 bases). The CDR3 contains 13 residues. Looked up from germline, CDR1 is SGHAT and CDR2 is FQNNGV. V lost 7 bases, J lost 2 bases, and 9 bases lay in between. The CDR3 loop reads CASKRGTYNEQFF. The CDR3 DNA reads as TGTGCCAGCAAAAGGGGAACCTACAATGAGCAGTTCTTC. Full variable domain (rest looked up from reference TRBV11-2 and TRBJ2-1): EAGVAQSPRYKIIEKRQSVAFWCNPISGHATLYWYQQILGQGPKLLIQFQNNGVVDDSQLPKDRFSAERLKGVDSTLKIQPAKLEDSAVYLCASKRGTYNEQFFGPGTRLTVL.

This chain uses TRBV2 with TRBJ2-7; 7 bases agree with TRBD2. Trimming at V came to 4 bases and at J to 4 bases, leaving 7 bases not matched to a gene. The germline CDR1 and CDR2 sequences are SNHLY and FYNNEI. The CDR3 is 14 residues long. CDR3 in amino acids: CASSVGREGYEQYF. The CDR3 coding sequence is TGTGCCAGCAGTGTAGGCAGGGAGGGTTACGAGCAGTACTTC.

The J gene is TRBJ2-1, the V gene TRBV5-6; 10 positions match TRBD2. The CDR3 contains 14 residues. Germline CDR1 reads SGHDT; CDR2 reads YYEEEE. Trimming took 4 bases from V and 5 from J; bases not matched to a gene: 3. CDR3 loop: CASSPGLANNEQFF. For the CDR3, the DNA is TGTGCCAGCAGCCCGGGACTAGCGAACAATGAGCAGTTCTTC.

In this sample, this clone turned up once. This rearrangement joins TRBV5-6 to TRBJ1-6, with 7 bases matching TRBD1. V gave up 4 bases and J gave up 7 bases; unmatched junction bases: 8. This CDR3 comprises 15 residues. Per germline, CDR1 SGHDT and CDR2 YYEEEE. Written as DNA, the CDR3 is TGTGCCAGCAGCCGGAAACAGGGGAAGAATTCACCCCTCCACTTT. Its protein product is CASSRKQGKNSPLHF.

This clone was picked up one time. V gene TRBV4-1 combines with J gene TRBJ2-5; 8 positions agree with TRBD2. The CDR3 spans 16 residues. J lost 4 bases, V lost 0 bases, and 7 bases had no gene match. Germline lookup yields CDR1 MGHRA and CDR2 YSYEKL. CDR3 nucleotide sequence: TGCGCCAGCAGCCAAGATCGGGCGGGAGGCCTAGAGACCCAGTACTTC. Protein sequence: CASSQDRAGGLETQYF.

CDR3 protein: CASSASAGAGYGYTF. CDR3 in DNA: TGTGCCAGCAGCGCCTCGGCGGGGGCGGGCTATGGCTACACCTTC. The V and J genes are TRBV9 and TRBJ1-2; D is possibly TRBD1 (6 bases). Trimming took 3 bases from V and 4 from J, leaving 16 bases between them. The germline V gene encodes CDR1 SGDLS and CDR2 YYNGEE. The CDR3 spans 15 residues.

The rearrangement links TRBV9 to TRBJ2-5, with D unresolved. Germline V gives CDR1 SGDLS, CDR2 YYNGEE. The CDR3 has 13 amino acids. V gave up 3 bases and J gave up 4 bases, with 10 bases separating them. CDR3: CASSAQVSETQYF. CDR3 nucleotide sequence: TGTGCCAGCAGCGCCCAGGTTTCAGAGACCCAGTACTTC.

This clone was detected only once. The chain carries TRBV7-2 and TRBJ2-3; 7 positions agree with TRBD2. Germline V gene sequence: CDR1 SGHTA, CDR2 FQGNSA. The CDR3 is 16 amino acids. With V trimmed by 1 base and J by 2 bases, 6 bases remained unmatched. The CDR3: CASSLGWGGNTDTQYF. The CDR3 DNA reads as TGTGCCAGCAGCTTAGGTTGGGGGGGGAACACAGATACGCAGTATTTT. The entire variable domain, with the rest obtained from reference TRBV7-2 and TRBJ2-3, is as follows: GAGVSQSPSNKVTEKGKDVELRCDPISGHTALYWYRQSLGQGLEFLIYFQGNSAPDKSGLPSDRFSAERTGGSVSTLTIQRTQQEDSAVYLCASSLGWGGNTDTQYFGPGTRLTVL.